What follows are 15 T cell receptor beta chains derived from one specimen sequenced in a study of shared clonotypes between healthy human individuals. Produced via immunoSEQ multiplex PCR; TCRdb's table is partial and in-frame only. Here the sample spans roughly 2.5 million clones, over 85% being singletons. Sequences were obtained from naive CD4+ T cells sorted from blood. Subset defined: CD45RA+ positively selected. These receptors were taken from a young man in good health.

The chain combines TRBV30 with TRBJ1-2; 7 bases align to TRBD1. This CDR3 has 12 amino acids. Unmatched junction bases numbered 3, after V lost 2 bases and J lost 6 bases. CDR1 GTSNPN and CDR2 SVGIG come from the germline V gene (reference sequence). The CDR3 sequence is CAWSRDRDGYTF. The CDR3 coding sequence is TGTGCCTGGAGTCGCGACAGGGATGGCTACACCTTC.

The chain uses TRBV27 and TRBJ2-2; the D gene is possibly TRBD2 (5 bases). V was cut by 5 bases and J by 7 bases, with 14 bases left in between. This CDR3 has 14 amino acids. Germline CDR1 and CDR2: MNHEY and SMNVEV (reference sequence). CDR3 sequence: CASSITSKGGELFF. The CDR3 region has the DNA TGTGCCAGCAGTATTACTAGTAAGGGCGGGGAGCTGTTTTTT.

The chain carries TRBV4-1 and TRBJ2-4; D may be TRBD1 (6 bases). Trimming pared 4 bases from V and 8 bases from J, leaving 18 bases between. The germline CDR1 and CDR2 sequences are MGHRA and YSYEKL. The CDR3 totals 15 residues. The CDR3 DNA sequence: TGCGCCAGCAGCCCTGAGAGAAACAGGGCGGACATTCAGTACTTC. It encodes CASSPERNRADIQYF.

A few counts support this clone. Other DNA sequences in this sample translate to the same CDR3. The gene calls are TRBV30 and TRBJ1-6; D remains ambiguous. V gave up 3 bases and J gave up 7 bases, with 7 bases separating them. The CDR3 is 12 residues long. Germline CDR1 GTSNPN, CDR2 SVGIG (reference sequence). CDR3 nucleotide sequence: TGTGCCTGGAGGGAAGGGAATTCACCCCTCCACTTT. Protein sequence: CAWREGNSPLHF.

The chain joins TRBV6-5 to TRBJ1-1; 7 bases agree with TRBD1. V dropped 11 bases and J dropped 3; count of bases not matched to a gene: 6. Germline V gene lookup returns CDR1 MNHEY and CDR2 SVGAGI. This CDR3 has 12 amino acids. CDR3 amino acids: CAALRGHTEAFF. For the CDR3, the DNA is TGTGCCGCTTTGAGGGGGCACACTGAAGCTTTCTTT.

Comments on this clone: This same CDR3 is encoded by further DNA sequences in the sample. This chain uses TRBV5-1 with TRBJ2-5, with a tentative D call TRBD1 (5 bases). CDR3 size: 14 residues. CDR1 is SGHRS, CDR2 YFSETQ, per germline. V was trimmed by 1 base and J by 1 base, leaving 8 bases between them. CDR3 sequence reads: CASSLPTVQETQYF. CDR3 sequence (DNA): TGCGCCAGCAGCTTGCCGACAGTCCAAGAGACCCAGTACTTC.

The chain recombines TRBV5-1 with TRBJ2-2; no definite D call. In germline, CDR1 is SGHRS, CDR2 YFSETQ. Deletions cut 4 bases from V and 5 bases from J, with 12 bases between. There are 14 residues in the CDR3. For the CDR3, the DNA is TGCGCCAGCAGCCCTCGGCCGCGAACCGGGGAGCTGTTTTTT. It specifies CASSPRPRTGELFF.

This clone was recorded once. CDR3 amino acids: CASSEFQSGPQETQYF. The CDR3 region has the DNA TGTGCCAGCAGTGAATTCCAGAGCGGCCCCCAAGAGACCCAGTACTTC. The chain is built from TRBV6-1 and TRBJ2-5; perhaps TRBD2 as D (5 bases). CDR1 is MNHNS, CDR2 SASEGT, per germline. V lost 2 bases and J 1 base, leaving 14 bases between the germline ends. The CDR3 covers 16 residues.

The chain combines TRBV4-2 with TRBJ2-7; 8 bases agree with TRBD2. The CDR3 covers 16 residues. Per germline, CDR1 LGHNA and CDR2 YNFKEQ. V gave up 4 bases and J gave up 4 bases; unmatched junction bases: 12. CDR3 amino acids: CASSLETSGSAYEQYF. The CDR3 coding sequence is TGTGCCAGCAGCCTAGAAACGAGCGGGAGTGCGTACGAGCAGTACTTC.

This clone was observed a single time. This CDR3 reads CASSLGQDYTDTQYF. CDR3 sequence (DNA): TGTGCCAGCAGCTTAGGACAAGACTACACAGATACGCAGTATTTT. The V and J genes are TRBV11-2 and TRBJ2-3; D possibly corresponds to TRBD2 (5 bases). From germline, CDR1 is SGHAT and CDR2 FQNNGV. Trimming removed 1 base from V and 2 bases from J, with 10 bases in between. CDR3 length: 15 amino acids. Complete variable domain (other parts from reference TRBV11-2 and TRBJ2-3): EAGVAQSPRYKIIEKRQSVAFWCNPISGHATLYWYQQILGQGPKLLIQFQNNGVVDDSQLPKDRFSAERLKGVDSTLKIQPAKLEDSAVYLCASSLGQDYTDTQYFGPGTRLTVL.

The V and J genes are TRBV5-4 and TRBJ2-6, with TRBD1 matching over 9 bases. Germline V gene data show CDR1 as SGHNT and CDR2 as YYREEE (reference sequence). The CDR3 is 18 amino acids. The V and J ends lost 4 bases and 1 base, in that order; junction bases with no gene match: 9. Here the CDR3 reads CASSQYRGQLSGANVLTF. The CDR3 DNA follows: TGTGCCAGCAGCCAATACAGGGGGCAGTTATCTGGGGCCAACGTCCTGACTTTC.

Of note for this clone: Within the sample, other DNA sequences also encode this same CDR3. This chain links TRBV5-1 with TRBJ1-3, with D uncertain. The CDR3 covers 14 residues. In germline, CDR1 is SGHRS, CDR2 YFSETQ. V was pared by 0 bases and J by 2 bases, with 6 bases between. The CDR3 DNA follows: TGCGCCAGCAGCTTGGTGGGTGCTGGAAACACCATATATTTT. Translation: CASSLVGAGNTIYF.

The chain uses TRBV7-9 and TRBJ2-1, with D uncertain. The germline V and J ends were trimmed by 5 bases and 9 bases, with 5 bases remaining between them. Germline CDR1 and CDR2: SEHNR and FQNEAQ (reference sequence). This CDR3 is built from 10 residues. The CDR3 bases are TGTGCCAGCAGCCATGCTGAGCAGTTCTTC. Its translation is CASSHAEQFF.

The CDR3 DNA reads as TGCGCCAGCAGCCAAGTCGCTAGCGGGAGCACAGATACGCAGTATTTT. This encodes CASSQVASGSTDTQYF. This chain joins TRBV4-3 and TRBJ2-3, with TRBD2 matching 8 bases. Losses at the gene ends were 1 base for V and 0 bases for J; bases not matched to a gene: 3. This CDR3 contains 16 residues. CDR1 is LGHNA and CDR2 is YSLEER in the germline V gene.

A note on this clone: Within the sample, other DNA sequences also encode this same CDR3. The chain links TRBV6-1 to TRBJ1-2, with a tentative D call TRBD1 (5 bases). In germline, CDR1 is MNHNS, CDR2 SASEGT. V was pared by 2 bases and J by 4 bases, with 8 bases between. This CDR3 has 13 residues. The CDR3 protein is CASSERQTYGYTF. The CDR3 nucleotides are TGTGCCAGCAGTGAACGACAGACCTATGGCTACACCTTC.